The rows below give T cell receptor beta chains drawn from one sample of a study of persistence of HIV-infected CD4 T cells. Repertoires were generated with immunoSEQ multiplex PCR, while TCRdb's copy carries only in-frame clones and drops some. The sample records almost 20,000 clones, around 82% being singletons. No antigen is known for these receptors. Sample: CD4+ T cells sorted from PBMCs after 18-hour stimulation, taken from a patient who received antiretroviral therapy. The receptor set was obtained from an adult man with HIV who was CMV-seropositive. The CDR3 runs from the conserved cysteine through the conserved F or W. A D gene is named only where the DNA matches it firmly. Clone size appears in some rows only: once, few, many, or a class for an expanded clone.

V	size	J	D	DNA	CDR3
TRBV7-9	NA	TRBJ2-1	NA	TGTGCCAGCAGCTTAGGGTCGGGGAATGAGCAGTTCTTC	CASSLGSGNEQFF
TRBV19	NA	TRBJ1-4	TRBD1	TGTGCCAGTAGCAGGACAGGGCAAAGGAAAAAACTGTTTTTT	CASSRTGQRKKLFF
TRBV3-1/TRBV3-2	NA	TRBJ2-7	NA	TGTGCCAGCGGGGGGCAGCCCTACGAGCAGTACTTC	CASGGQPYEQYF
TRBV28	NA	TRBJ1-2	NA	TGTGCCAGCAGTTACCGAACAGGGTTGGGGAACTATGGCTACACCTTC	CASSYRTGLGNYGYTF
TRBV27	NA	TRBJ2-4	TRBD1	TGTGCCAGCAGTTTAGAGAGACAGGGGGCTAACATTCAGTACTTC	CASSLERQGANIQYF
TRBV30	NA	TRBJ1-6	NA	TGTGCCTGGGGGCCCCGAGGGGAAGGGTATAATTCACCCCTCCACTTT	CAWGPRGEGYNSPLHF
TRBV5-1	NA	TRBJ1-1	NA	TGCGCCAGCAGGGAGGGTATCATGAACACTGAAGCTTTCTTT	CASREGIMNTEAFF
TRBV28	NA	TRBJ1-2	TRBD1	TGTGCCAGCAGGGGGGGACAGGGGGCTTATGGCTACACCTTC	CASRGGQGAYGYTF
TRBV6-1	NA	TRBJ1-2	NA	TGTGCCAGCAGTGAAAACCAGTTTCATGGCTACACCTTC	CASSENQFHGYTF
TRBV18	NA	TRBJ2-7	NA	TGTGCCAGCTCACCAATGGGGAGCTCCTACGAGCAGTACTTC	CASSPMGSSYEQYF
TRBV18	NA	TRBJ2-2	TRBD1	TGTGCCAGCTCACTTGGACAGGCGAACACCGGGGAGCTGTTTTTT	CASSLGQANTGELFF
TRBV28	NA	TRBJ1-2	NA	TGTGCCAGCAGTGCAGACGCGCGCGGCTACACCTTC	CASSADARGYTF
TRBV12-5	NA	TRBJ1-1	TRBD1	TGTGCTAGTGGTTTGGCGACAGGGGCTGAAGCTTTCTTT	CASGLATGAEAFF
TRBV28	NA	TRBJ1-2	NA	TGTGCCAGCAGTCCCCAGACAGGCCTCTATGGCTACACCTTC	CASSPQTGLYGYTF
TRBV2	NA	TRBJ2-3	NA	TGTGCCAGCAGTGCAGGTACAGATACGCAGTATTTT	CASSAGTDTQYF
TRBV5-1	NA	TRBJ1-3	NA	TGCGCCAGCAGCTTAGGGGCCCGCGACAACACCATATATTTT	CASSLGARDNTIYF
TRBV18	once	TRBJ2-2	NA	TGTGCCAGCTCACCATCCACAGGGAGCGGCACCGGGGAGCTGTTTTTT	CASSPSTGSGTGELFF
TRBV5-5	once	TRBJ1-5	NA	TGTGCCAGCAGCTTTACGTTAGGGTCCAATCAGCCCCAGCATTTT	CASSFTLGSNQPQHF
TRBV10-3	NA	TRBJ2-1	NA	TGTGCCATCCTGGGGGGTTCCTACAATGAGCAGTTCTTC	CAILGGSYNEQFF
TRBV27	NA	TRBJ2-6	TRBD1	TGTGCCAGCAGTGAGTGGACAGGGGGATCTGGGGCCAACGTCCTGACTTTC	CASSEWTGGSGANVLTF
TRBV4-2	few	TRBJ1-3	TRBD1	TGTGCCAGCAGCCAAGACTCCGGGACAGGGCTAAACACCATATATTTT	CASSQDSGTGLNTIYF
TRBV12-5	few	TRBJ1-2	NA	TGTGCTAGTGGTTTGGCCTACACTACTGTGGACTATGGCTACACCTTC	CASGLAYTTVDYGYTF
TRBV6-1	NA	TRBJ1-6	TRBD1	TGTGCCAGCAGTGAAGCGCCAGGGGGCGGCTCCTATAATTCACCCCTCCACTTT	CASSEAPGGGSYNSPLHF
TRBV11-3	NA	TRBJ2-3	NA	TGTGCCAGCAGCCCTCGGAAGGGAGATACGCAGTATTTT	CASSPRKGDTQYF
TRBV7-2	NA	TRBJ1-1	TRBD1	TGTGCCAGCAGCCTCAACACAGGGGCTTTCACTGAAGCTTTCTTT	CASSLNTGAFTEAFF
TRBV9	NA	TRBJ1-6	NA	TGTGCCAGCAGCGTAGGGTCCAGGGGTTATAATTCACCCCTCCACTTT	CASSVGSRGYNSPLHF
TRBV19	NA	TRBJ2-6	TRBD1	TGTGCCAGTGGGCCCCTACAGGGGAACTCTGGGGCCAACGTCCTGACTTTC	CASGPLQGNSGANVLTF
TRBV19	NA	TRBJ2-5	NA	TGTGCCAGTAGTGAGGGACTGAAAAAGACCCAGTACTTC	CASSEGLKKTQYF
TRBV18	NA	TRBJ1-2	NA	TGTGCCAGCTCACCAGACTTAGAGGGGGATGGCTACACCTTC	CASSPDLEGDGYTF
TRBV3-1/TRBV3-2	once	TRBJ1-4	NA	TGTGCCAGCAGCCAAGGTCAGACCCTGGGTGAAAAACTGTTTTTT	CASSQGQTLGEKLFF
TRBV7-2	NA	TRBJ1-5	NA	TGTGCCAGCAGCGGGATAGGAGGGGCGAATCAGCCCCAGCATTTT	CASSGIGGANQPQHF
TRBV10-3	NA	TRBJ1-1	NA	TGTGCCATCAGTGGGACAGCGAACACTGAAGCTTTCTTT	CAISGTANTEAFF
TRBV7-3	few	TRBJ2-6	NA	TGTGCCAGCAGCGCCAGGTCCGGGGCCAACGTCCTGACTTTC	CASSARSGANVLTF
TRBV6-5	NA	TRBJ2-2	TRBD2	TGTGCCAGCAGCTCTAGCGGGGGGAACACCGGGGAGCTGTTTTTT	CASSSSGGNTGELFF
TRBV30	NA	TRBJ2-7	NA	TGTGCCTTTTCCCGGAGGACGGGGGCACGGACCTACGAGCAGTACTTC	CAFSRRTGARTYEQYF
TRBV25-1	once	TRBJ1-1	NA	TGTGCCAGCAGTCGCTCGCGGGGGGGTTCAAGGAACACTGAAGCTTTCTTT	CASSRSRGGSRNTEAFF
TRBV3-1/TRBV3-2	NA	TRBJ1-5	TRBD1	TGTGCCAGCAGCGCAGGGGGCGCAAGTCAGCCCCAGCATTTT	CASSAGGASQPQHF
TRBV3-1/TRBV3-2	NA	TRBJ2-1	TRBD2	TGTGCCAGCAGCCAAAGCGGGGGGCTTGAGCAGTTCTTC	CASSQSGGLEQFF
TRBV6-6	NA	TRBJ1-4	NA	TGTGCCAGCAGTTACTCCGGTCCTAATGAAAAACTGTTTTTT	CASSYSGPNEKLFF
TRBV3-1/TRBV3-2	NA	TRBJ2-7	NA	TGTGCCAGCAGCCCCCCAGGAGGGTCAAGGGAGCAGTACTTC	CASSPPGGSREQYF
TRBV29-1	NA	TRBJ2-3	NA	TGCAGCGTCGAGGGCGGTTTTACAGATACGCAGTATTTT	CSVEGGFTDTQYF